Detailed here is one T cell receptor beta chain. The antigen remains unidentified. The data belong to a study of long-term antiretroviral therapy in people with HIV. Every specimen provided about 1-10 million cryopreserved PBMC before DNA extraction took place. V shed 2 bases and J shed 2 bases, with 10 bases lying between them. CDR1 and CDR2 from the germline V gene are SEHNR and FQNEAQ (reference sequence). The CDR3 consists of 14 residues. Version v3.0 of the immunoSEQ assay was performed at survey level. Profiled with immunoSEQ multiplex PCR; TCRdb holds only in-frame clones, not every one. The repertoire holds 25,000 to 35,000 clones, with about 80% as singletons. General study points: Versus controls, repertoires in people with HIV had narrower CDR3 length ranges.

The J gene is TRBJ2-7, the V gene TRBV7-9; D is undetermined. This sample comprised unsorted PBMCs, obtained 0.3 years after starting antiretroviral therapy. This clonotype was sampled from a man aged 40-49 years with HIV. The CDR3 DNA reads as TGTGCCAGCAGCTTATCGACTTTGGCCTACGAGCAGTACTTC. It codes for CASSLSTLAYEQYF.